This entry features one TCR beta chain sequence. The data are from a study of technical replicates of blood from a handful of donors. There are 15 residues in the CDR3. Germline V gene lookup returns CDR1 MNHEY and CDR2 SMNVEV (reference sequence). The V gene end was trimmed by 2 bases and the J gene end by 6 bases; junction bases not matched to a gene: 10. TCRdb's table, derived via immunoSEQ multiplex PCR, lists solely in-frame clones and lacks some. The sample lists 60,000 to 95,000 clones, 91% occurring once. The J gene is TRBJ2-7, the V gene TRBV27, with 7 bases lining up with TRBD2. This sequence was found in a human donor in good health. Some clones in this sample may be carry-over from other donors' samples. The specimen sequenced was T cells isolated from PBMCs. Written as DNA, the CDR3 is TGTGCCAGCAGTTTAGGGACTATCGGAAACACCGAGCAGTACTTC. Translation gives CASSLGTIGNTEQYF.